These 2 T cell receptor beta chains were sequenced from one sample in a study of cytomegalovirus exposure and HLA in healthy donors. Profiling relied on immunoSEQ multiplex PCR, and the TCRdb table lists in-frame clones only, not all of them. The sample includes about 190,000 clones, 84% seen only once; the top ten take under 7.5%. Sequenced: PBMCs. The receptors originated from a young man in good health and CMV-seropositive.

This sequence joins TRBV7-2 and TRBJ2-7; the D gene is possibly TRBD2 (6 bases). CDR3 length: 13 residues. The germline gives CDR1 SGHTA, CDR2 FQGNSA. V lost 4 bases to trimming and J lost 3 bases, with 10 bases between them. CDR3 residues: CASSSRLVYEQYF. Written as DNA, the CDR3 is TGTGCCAGCAGCTCAAGACTAGTCTACGAGCAGTACTTC.

This clone was observed once. This chain joins TRBV11-3 and TRBJ1-1; D remains ambiguous. V was trimmed by 5 bases and J by 7 bases, leaving 11 bases between them. Germline V gene data show CDR1 as SGHNT and CDR2 as YENEEA. This CDR3 comprises 12 residues. The DNA of the CDR3 is TGTGCCAGCAGCGCGGGGTGGGGTGAAGCTTTCTTT. Residues: CASSAGWGEAFF.